The 12 T cell receptor beta chains below come from one sample, sequenced in a study of cytomegalovirus exposure and HLA in healthy donors. The primer mix had 60 Vbeta and 13 Jbeta primers. Only in-frame clones appear in the TCRdb table, and some are missing; sequencing was by immunoSEQ multiplex PCR. This table has some 150,000 clones, 80% appearing once. Material for sequencing was PBMCs. All receptors derive from a man between 25 and 39 years old in good health and CMV-seronegative.

This sequence joins TRBV13 and TRBJ1-4; D ambiguous. CDR3 length: 13 residues. Germline-derived CDR1 and CDR2 are PRHDT and FYEKMQ (reference sequence). Trimming took off 3 bases at V and 8 bases at J, with 10 bases between the two ends. The CDR3 protein is CASSLGATEKLFF. As DNA, the CDR3 is TGTGCCAGCAGCTTGGGCGCGACCGAAAAACTGTTTTTT.

The chain has TRBV4-1 and TRBJ1-4; a possible D gene is TRBD1 (5 bases). V was cut by 2 bases and J by 8 bases, with 15 bases left in between. Looked up from germline, CDR1 is MGHRA and CDR2 is YSYEKL. This CDR3 contains 15 residues. The CDR3 DNA reads TGCGCCAGCAGCCAACCCGGGGGGGTCTGGGAAAAACTGTTTTTT. Amino acids: CASSQPGGVWEKLFF.

This chain joins TRBV11-2 and TRBJ1-2, with unresolved D. Germline values: CDR1 SGHAT, CDR2 FQNNGV. This CDR3 region has 13 residues. Trimming pared 5 bases from V and 3 bases from J, leaving 10 bases between. The CDR3 reads CASSRLADYGYTF. The CDR3 coding sequence is TGTGCCAGCAGCCGGCTGGCGGACTATGGCTACACCTTC. The full variable domain, in which reference TRBV11-2 and TRBJ1-2 provide the parts outside the CDR3, is EAGVAQSPRYKIIEKRQSVAFWCNPISGHATLYWYQQILGQGPKLLIQFQNNGVVDDSQLPKDRFSAERLKGVDSTLKIQPAKLEDSAVYLCASSRLADYGYTFGSGTRLTVV.

The V call is TRBV19, the J call TRBJ2-3, with D hard to call. Germline V gene lookup returns CDR1 LNHDA and CDR2 SQIVND (reference sequence). The CDR3 is 16 amino acids. The ends were cut back, 1 base at V and 1 base at J, with 12 bases in the middle. As DNA, the CDR3 is TGTGCCAGTAGTATAGCGCTCGGTCGTGGCACAGATACGCAGTATTTT. Residues: CASSIALGRGTDTQYF.

The chain employs TRBV11-2 and TRBJ1-1, with 8 bases that match TRBD1. The CDR3 loop spans 11 amino acids. Trimming removed 5 bases from V and 8 bases from J; junction bases left unmatched: 1. Per germline, CDR1 SGHAT and CDR2 FQNNGV. CDR3 DNA: TGTGCCAGCAGCCCAGGGGGCGAAGCTTTCTTT. Its protein product is CASSPGGEAFF.

The chain uses TRBV4-2 and TRBJ1-1, with TRBD1 matching over 8 bases. Germline assignment: CDR1 LGHNA and CDR2 YNFKEQ. V lost 2 bases, J lost 7 bases, and 3 bases stayed unmatched. This CDR3 is 13 amino acids long. Here the CDR3 DNA reads TGTGCCAGCAGCCAACAGGGGGCGGGTGAAGCTTTCTTT. This gives the protein CASSQQGAGEAFF.

This clone was observed a handful of times. The chain links TRBV9 to TRBJ2-5, with D maybe TRBD1 (6 bases). CDR1 SGDLS and CDR2 YYNGEE come from the germline V gene. The CDR3 runs 14 residues. Trimming removed 0 bases at V and 1 base at J, with 7 bases between. The CDR3 DNA sequence: TGTGCCAGCAGCGTAGGGACAGTCCAAGAGACCCAGTACTTC. This encodes CASSVGTVQETQYF.

The V and J genes are TRBV28 and TRBJ2-5; D may be TRBD2 (6 bases). The CDR3 has 15 residues. V dropped 7 bases and J dropped 1 base, with 16 bases sitting between them. Germline CDR1 MDHEN, CDR2 SYDVKM. The CDR3 is CASTLGGRIQETQYF. The CDR3 DNA reads TGTGCCAGCACCCTTGGGGGGAGGATCCAAGAGACCCAGTACTTC.

The chain couples TRBV27 to TRBJ1-3; the match to TRBD1 covers 7 bases. Germline CDR1 and CDR2: MNHEY and SMNVEV (reference sequence). V shed 4 bases, J shed 0 bases, and the junction held 6 bases outside the gene matches. This CDR3 comprises 16 residues. For the CDR3, the DNA is TGTGCCAGCAGTTCTGGACAGGCGCTCTCTGGAAACACCATATATTTT. This sequence encodes CASSSGQALSGNTIYF.

The chain uses TRBV30 and TRBJ2-1; no definite D call. The CDR3 is made up of 16 amino acids. Trimming cost V 1 base and J 4 bases, with 17 bases left between them. Germline V CDR1 and CDR2: GTSNPN, SVGIG (reference sequence). This chain's CDR3 is CAWSEYRIITYNEQFF. DNA for the CDR3: TGTGCCTGGAGTGAATATCGCATTATAACTTACAATGAGCAGTTCTTC.

The chain combines TRBV5-1 with TRBJ2-1; 11 nucleotides line up with TRBD2. The germline V gene has CDR1 SGHRS and CDR2 YFSETQ. The CDR3 contains 17 residues. V was pared by 2 bases and J by 5 bases, with 9 bases of the junction left unmatched. In nucleotides, the CDR3 is TGCGCCAGCAGCTTTCTCCATCCGGGACTAGCGGACAATGAGCAGTTCTTC. Its protein product is CASSFLHPGLADNEQFF.

The chain joins TRBV6-1 to TRBJ2-3; 11 bases line up with TRBD1. With 4 bases clipped from V and 4 bases from J, the junction kept 4 bases outside the gene matches. The germline CDR1 and CDR2 sequences are MNHNS and SASEGT. The CDR3 length is 15 residues. The CDR3 region has the DNA TGTGCCAGCAGTGGTCCGGGACAGGGGGCAGATACGCAGTATTTT. This gives the protein CASSGPGQGADTQYF.